Below are 25 T cell receptor beta chains sequenced from a single sample in a study of blood T cell repertoires in COVID-19. Profiling relied on immunoSEQ multiplex PCR, and the TCRdb table lists in-frame clones only, not all of them. The sample yields 95,000 to 120,000 clones, approximately 81% seen once. Sequenced sample: peripheral blood. The receptors were sampled from a man in his forties with acute or convalescent COVID-19.

The chain employs TRBV18 and TRBJ1-1; D is undetermined. With 1 base removed from V and 4 bases from J, the gap between germline ends came to 16 bases. The germline CDR1 and CDR2 sequences are KGHSH and LQKENI. The CDR3 has 16 residues. CDR3 in amino acids: CASSPRSDWRATEAFF. Here the CDR3 DNA reads TGTGCCAGCTCACCACGATCGGACTGGCGGGCCACTGAAGCTTTCTTT.

The chain combines TRBV27 with TRBJ1-6, with D tentatively TRBD1 (5 bases). CDR1 and CDR2 from the germline V gene are MNHEY and SMNVEV (reference sequence). V was shortened by 4 bases and J by 5 bases, with 9 bases between the two germline ends. The CDR3 has 14 residues. The CDR3 is CASSWGLNNSPLHF. Here the CDR3 DNA reads TGTGCCAGCAGTTGGGGACTAAATAATTCACCCCTCCACTTT.

This chain connects TRBV7-2 to TRBJ1-1; the D gene is possibly TRBD1 (5 bases). V was cut by 3 bases and J by 6 bases, with 14 bases left in between. This CDR3 is built from 14 residues. Germline V gene data show CDR1 as SGHTA and CDR2 as FQGNSA. CDR3 sequence: CASSLRSTGAEAFF. CDR3 coding DNA: TGTGCCAGCAGCTTGAGATCCACGGGGGCTGAAGCTTTCTTT.

The chain uses TRBV15 and TRBJ2-7; 7 bases are a match to TRBD1. With V trimmed by 5 bases and J by 7 bases, 8 bases remained unmatched. Germline lookup yields CDR1 LNHNV and CDR2 YYDKDF (reference sequence). The CDR3 consists of 13 residues. The CDR3 spells CATSPTGAGEQYF. CDR3 sequence (DNA): TGTGCCACCAGCCCAACAGGGGCAGGGGAGCAGTACTTC. Variable domain in full (rest from reference TRBV15 and TRBJ2-7): DAMVIQNPRYQVTQFGKPVTLSCSQTLNHNVMYWYQQKSSQAPKLLFHYYDKDFNNEADTPDNFQSRRPNTSFCFLDIRSPGLGDTAMYLCATSPTGAGEQYFGPGTRLTVT.

The J gene is TRBJ1-6, the V gene TRBV7-6; tentatively, D is TRBD1 (5 bases). Germline values: CDR1 SGHVS, CDR2 FNYEAQ. This CDR3 spans 15 amino acids. V was shortened by 1 base and J by 10 bases, with 14 bases between the two germline ends. The CDR3 DNA sequence: TGTGCCAGCAGCTTAGTTGTGGGGGGAAACTCACCCCTCCACTTT. It translates to CASSLVVGGNSPLHF.

This clone showed up just once. The chain couples TRBV7-2 to TRBJ1-2; TRBD1 is a possible D gene (6 bases). The CDR3 is made up of 15 amino acids. Germline CDR1 SGHTA, CDR2 FQGNSA. V shed 1 base and J shed 4 bases, with 13 bases lying between them. The CDR3 DNA is TGTGCCAGCAGCTTAGTGGCAACAGGGCTCTATGGCTACACCTTC. It translates to CASSLVATGLYGYTF.

V is TRBV4-3 and J is TRBJ1-4; D gene uncertain. The CDR3 loop spans 15 amino acids. CDR1 and CDR2 (germline): LGHNA, YSLEER. Deletions cut 0 bases from V and 10 bases from J, with 15 bases between. The chain's CDR3 is CASSQDWETAGKLFF. Written as DNA, the CDR3 is TGCGCCAGCAGCCAAGATTGGGAGACTGCTGGAAAACTGTTTTTT.

This rearrangement joins TRBV27 to TRBJ2-6; D call uncertain. CDR1 MNHEY and CDR2 SMNVEV come from the germline V gene (reference sequence). The CDR3 has 15 amino acids. V lost 2 bases, J lost 4 bases, and 9 bases lay in between. CDR3 amino acids: CASSLGPTGANVLTF. The CDR3 nucleotides are TGTGCCAGCAGTTTAGGGCCGACCGGGGCCAACGTCCTGACTTTC.

The rearrangement links TRBV2 to TRBJ1-4, with a possible D match to TRBD1 (5 bases). Trimming cost V 4 bases and J 5 bases, with 14 bases left between them. The CDR3 consists of 15 residues. Germline loops: CDR1 SNHLY, CDR2 FYNNEI. The CDR3 loop is CASSAGLGRNEKLFF. The CDR3 DNA reads as TGTGCCAGCAGTGCAGGGCTCGGTAGGAATGAAAAACTGTTTTTT.

This clone turned up a few times. DNA of the CDR3: TGTGCCAGCAGCTTAGTTCGCGGCGGGGAGCTGTTTTTT. It codes for CASSLVRGGELFF. The chain uses TRBV13 and TRBJ2-2; D remains unclear. CDR1 and CDR2 (germline): PRHDT, FYEKMQ (reference sequence). The CDR3 is made up of 13 amino acids. Trimming cost V 1 base and J 7 bases, with 7 bases left between them. Using reference TRBV13 and TRBJ2-2 for the parts outside the CDR3, the full variable domain is AAGVIQSPRHLIKEKRETATLKCYPIPRHDTVYWYQQGPGQDPQFLISFYEKMQSDKGSIPDRFSAQQFSDYHSELNMSSLELGDSALYFCASSLVRGGELFFGEGSRLTVL.

V gene TRBV10-1 combines with J gene TRBJ2-2, with 8 bases aligning to TRBD2. The V segment lost 3 bases and the J segment 6 bases; nucleotides outside the gene matches: 9. The CDR3 runs to 16 residues. CDR1 WNHNN and CDR2 SYGVQD come from the germline V gene (reference sequence). CDR3 region: CASSDRTSWGPGELFF. The CDR3 DNA is TGCGCCAGCAGTGATCGGACTAGCTGGGGCCCCGGGGAGCTGTTTTTT.

This sequence joins TRBV4-1 and TRBJ2-4, with TRBD2 matching 7 bases. This CDR3 has 15 amino acids. The J segment lost 8 bases and the V segment lost 5 bases, leaving 12 bases of the junction unmatched. Per the germline V gene, CDR1 is MGHRA and CDR2 is YSYEKL. As DNA, the CDR3 is TGCGCCAGCAGCGACGGGGAGGGCGGTGTAGACATTCAGTACTTC. Its translation is CASSDGEGGVDIQYF.

The J gene is TRBJ1-4, the V gene TRBV19; a weak D match, TRBD1 (6 bases). Deletions cut 3 bases from V and 6 bases from J, with 11 bases between. The germline V gene has CDR1 LNHDA and CDR2 SQIVND (reference sequence). This CDR3 has 14 amino acids. Here the CDR3 DNA reads TGTGCCAGTAGTATCCGGACAGCCCATGAAAAACTGTTTTTT. Protein: CASSIRTAHEKLFF.

The chain joins TRBV7-3 to TRBJ2-3, with 8 positions matching TRBD2. After removal of 1 base from V and 3 bases from J, the junction contained 3 bases not matched to a gene. This CDR3 is 15 amino acids long. Germline V gives CDR1 SGHTA, CDR2 FQGTGA. CDR3 sequence reads: CASSLSSGDTDTQYF. The CDR3, as DNA: TGTGCCAGCAGCTTAAGTAGCGGGGATACAGATACGCAGTATTTT.

This chain links TRBV19 with TRBJ2-3; no clear D. Trimming removed 3 bases from V and 2 bases from J, with 6 bases in between. The germline CDR1 and CDR2 sequences are LNHDA and SQIVND (reference sequence). CDR3 length: 13 amino acids. CDR3 loop: CASSMYITDTQYF. The CDR3 DNA reads TGTGCCAGTAGTATGTACATCACAGATACGCAGTATTTT.

V and J are TRBV2 and TRBJ1-2; the match to TRBD1 covers 9 bases. Germline V gene sequence: CDR1 SNHLY, CDR2 FYNNEI. The CDR3 extends over 15 amino acids. Trimming took 6 bases from V and 5 from J; bases not matched to a gene: 10. The CDR3 DNA sequence: TGTGCCAGCAGCAAGGACCGGGACAGGGTTTATGGCTACACCTTC. Protein product: CASSKDRDRVYGYTF.

This clone was counted a single time. This sequence joins TRBV21-1 and TRBJ2-5; the table's D call TRBD2 went unverified against the DNA. TRBV21-1 is designated a pseudogene. There are 17 residues in the CDR3. The CDR3, as DNA: TGTGCCAGCAGCAAAACTGGGACTAGCGGAGCTCAAGAGACCCAGTACTTC. Residues: CASSKTGTSGAQETQYF.

This chain connects TRBV3-1 (or the pseudogene TRBV3-2) to TRBJ1-6; 8 positions agree with TRBD1. The ends lost 0 bases at V and 8 bases at J; junction bases unmatched: 12. Germline V gene lookup returns CDR1 LGHDT and CDR2 YNNKEL (reference sequence). CDR3 size: 18 residues. The CDR3 DNA follows: TGTGCCAGCAGCCAAGATCTCGCACAGGGGGGGTGGTATTCACCCCTCCACTTT. It codes for CASSQDLAQGGWYSPLHF.

V is TRBV9 and J is TRBJ1-4, with TRBD1 as a possible D gene (5 bases). Germline V CDR1 and CDR2: SGDLS, YYNGEE. V was cut by 0 bases and J by 8 bases, with 20 bases left in between. CDR3 length: 17 amino acids. This CDR3 is CASSVEGLSLMGEKLFF. DNA of the CDR3: TGTGCCAGCAGCGTAGAGGGACTATCCTTAATGGGGGAAAAACTGTTTTTT.

The chain couples TRBV6-2 or TRBV6-3 to TRBJ1-2; a possible D gene is TRBD1 (5 bases). The V end was cut by 6 bases, the J end by 7 bases, with 15 bases between. Germline lookup yields CDR1 MNHEY and CDR2 SVGEGT. This CDR3 is built from 13 residues. Here the CDR3 reads CASSDTYQGGYTF. The CDR3 DNA sequence: TGTGCCAGCAGCGACACTTATCAGGGTGGCTACACCTTC.

This clone turned up a few times. This chain uses TRBV24-1 with TRBJ1-4, with a tentative D call TRBD1 (5 bases). Germline CDR1 is KGHDR and CDR2 is SFDVKD. With 2 bases removed from V and 4 bases from J, the gap between germline ends came to 10 bases. This CDR3 contains 15 residues. The CDR3: CATSDSRQINEKLFF. Here the CDR3 DNA reads TGTGCCACCAGTGATTCTAGACAGATTAATGAAAAACTGTTTTTT.

This chain links TRBV19 with TRBJ1-6; D is perhaps TRBD1 (5 bases). Germline V gives CDR1 LNHDA, CDR2 SQIVND (reference sequence). The V end lost 6 bases, the J end lost 7 bases, and 16 bases lay between the germline ends. The length of the CDR3 is 15 residues. The CDR3 DNA follows: TGTGCCAGTAGCCAGGACACTGTTCTAAATTCACCCCTCCACTTT. Translating it yields CASSQDTVLNSPLHF.

The rearrangement links TRBV29-1 to TRBJ1-1; D is perhaps TRBD1 (5 bases). V was cut by 3 bases and J by 1 base, with 6 bases left in between. CDR1 is SQVTM and CDR2 is ANQGSEA in the germline V gene. CDR3 length: 12 amino acids. The CDR3 DNA is TGCAGCGTTGACAGGGCGAACACTGAAGCTTTCTTT. Protein sequence: CSVDRANTEAFF.

The V and J genes are TRBV11-2 and TRBJ2-5, with D maybe TRBD2 (7 bases). The CDR3 has 15 amino acids. The V gene lost 7 bases and the J gene lost 1 base, with 16 bases spanning the gap. Germline V gene lookup returns CDR1 SGHAT and CDR2 FQNNGV. CDR3 bases: TGTGCCAGCAACAAGTGGGGGGGGGCCCAAGAGACCCAGTACTTC. Protein sequence: CASNKWGGAQETQYF.

This clone occurred once. CDR3 amino acids: CASSIDPGAGVNSPLHF. The DNA for the CDR3 is TGTGCCAGTAGTATAGATCCGGGTGCAGGGGTGAATTCACCCCTCCACTTT. The gene calls are TRBV19 and TRBJ1-6, with D maybe TRBD1 (6 bases). The CDR3 is made up of 17 amino acids. Germline V CDR1 and CDR2: LNHDA, SQIVND (reference sequence). V lost 0 bases and J lost 7, with 16 bases in between. Complete variable domain (other parts from reference TRBV19 and TRBJ1-6): DGGITQSPKYLFRKEGQNVTLSCEQNLNHDAMYWYRQDPGQGLRLIYYSQIVNDFQKGDIAEGYSVSREKKESFPLTVTSAQKNPTAFYLCASSIDPGAGVNSPLHFGNGTRLTVT.